A selection of T cell receptor beta chains follows, all from one sample in a study of blood T cell repertoires in COVID-19. The repertoire was sequenced with immunoSEQ multiplex PCR; TCRdb's copy has only in-frame clones and lacks some. Here the sample spans about 14,000 clones, roughly 72% being singletons. The sequenced sample consisted of peripheral blood. These receptors were taken from an older man with acute or convalescent COVID-19. The CDR3 runs from the conserved cysteine through the conserved F or W. A D gene is named only where the DNA matches it firmly. Not every row has a clone size; where given, it reads once, few, many or a size class.

J: TRBJ2-1; D: TRBD2; size: -; V: TRBV3-1/TRBV3-2; CDR3: CASSPTSGPSYNEQFF; DNA: TGTGCCAGCAGCCCTACTAGCGGACCCTCCTACAATGAGCAGTTCTTC
J: TRBJ2-2; D: TRBD2; size: -; V: TRBV5-4; CDR3: CAGGLAGVAGELFF; DNA: TGTGCCGGGGGACTAGCGGGAGTAGCCGGGGAGCTGTTTTTT
J: TRBJ2-2; D: -; size: -; V: TRBV11-3; CDR3: CASSFVVAGELFF; DNA: TGTGCCAGCAGCTTCGTAGTCGCCGGGGAGCTGTTTTTT
J: TRBJ1-2; D: -; size: -; V: TRBV6-5; CDR3: CASSQANYGYTF; DNA: TGTGCCAGCAGTCAGGCGAACTATGGCTACACCTTC
J: TRBJ1-5; D: -; size: -; V: TRBV30; CDR3: CAWGGGFSNQPQHF; DNA: TGTGCCTGGGGGGGCGGGTTTAGCAATCAGCCCCAGCATTTT
J: TRBJ1-6; D: TRBD1; size: -; V: TRBV30; CDR3: CARGAGTGNSPLHF; DNA: TGTGCCAGAGGGGCCGGGACAGGGAATTCACCCCTCCACTTT
J: TRBJ2-7; D: -; size: -; V: TRBV30; CDR3: CAWRNWGASYEQYF; DNA: TGTGCCTGGAGAAACTGGGGAGCCTCCTACGAGCAGTACTTC
J: TRBJ2-7; D: -; size: -; V: TRBV25-1; CDR3: CASSAGAGSYEQYF; DNA: TGTGCCAGCAGTGCAGGCGCCGGTTCCTACGAGCAGTACTTC
J: TRBJ1-2; D: TRBD1; size: -; V: TRBV4-2; CDR3: CASSQETGGGYGYTF; DNA: TGTGCCAGCAGCCAAGAGACAGGGGGGGGCTATGGCTACACCTTC
J: TRBJ2-7; D: -; size: -; V: TRBV7-8; CDR3: CASSPGTYEQYF; DNA: TGTGCCAGCAGCCCCGGGACCTACGAGCAGTACTTC
J: TRBJ1-6; D: TRBD1; size: -; V: TRBV19; CDR3: CASSKGDRTNSPLHF; DNA: TGTGCCAGTAGTAAGGGGGACAGGACGAATTCACCCCTCCACTTT
J: TRBJ1-2; D: -; size: -; V: TRBV11-2; CDR3: CASSPTVGADGYTF; DNA: TGTGCCAGCAGCCCAACCGTGGGGGCAGACGGCTACACCTTC
J: TRBJ1-2; D: TRBD1; size: -; V: TRBV7-2; CDR3: CASAGGDSHLGGYTF; DNA: TGTGCCAGCGCGGGTGGGGACAGCCACCTAGGGGGCTACACCTTC
J: TRBJ2-5; D: TRBD2; size: -; V: TRBV27; CDR3: CASSLSIAGGWETQYF; DNA: TGTGCCAGCAGTTTATCTATAGCGGGAGGTTGGGAGACCCAGTACTTC
J: TRBJ1-5; D: TRBD1; size: medium-sized; V: TRBV28; CDR3: CASSAILDRVYSNQPQHF; DNA: TGTGCCAGCAGTGCTATTCTCGACAGGGTTTATAGCAATCAGCCCCAGCATTTT
J: TRBJ1-4; D: -; size: once; V: TRBV12-3/TRBV12-4; CDR3: CASSLEEQKLFF; DNA: TGTGCCAGCAGTTTAGAGGAGCAAAAACTGTTTTTT
J: TRBJ1-1; D: TRBD1; size: -; V: TRBV6-1; CDR3: CASTGQTNTEAFF; DNA: TGTGCCAGCACGGGACAGACCAACACTGAAGCTTTCTTT
J: TRBJ2-7; D: -; size: -; V: TRBV6-5; CDR3: CASTPRESYEQYF; DNA: TGTGCCAGCACGCCCAGGGAATCCTACGAGCAGTACTTC
J: TRBJ2-5; D: -; size: -; V: TRBV5-8; CDR3: CASSAYRAQYF; DNA: TGTGCCAGCAGCGCCTATCGAGCCCAGTACTTC
J: TRBJ2-2; D: TRBD2; size: -; V: TRBV15; CDR3: CATSRAPRPSGGSTGELFF; DNA: TGTGCCACCAGCAGAGCCCCCCGGCCCAGCGGGGGGTCCACCGGGGAGCTGTTTTTT
J: TRBJ2-7; D: TRBD2; size: -; V: TRBV6-5; CDR3: CASSLLAGTSYEQYF; DNA: TGTGCCAGCAGCCTACTAGCGGGTACCTCCTACGAGCAGTACTTC
J: TRBJ1-2; D: TRBD1; size: once; V: TRBV27; CDR3: CASHTGTGGRMGYTF; DNA: TGTGCCAGCCACACCGGGACAGGGGGCAGAATGGGCTACACCTTC
J: TRBJ1-1; D: -; size: few; V: TRBV28; CDR3: CASSPRANAEAFF; DNA: TGTGCCAGCAGTCCGCGGGCTAACGCTGAAGCTTTCTTT
J: TRBJ1-5; D: TRBD1; size: -; V: TRBV7-2; CDR3: CASSPGTGRNQPQHF; DNA: TGTGCCAGCAGCCCCGGGACAGGGAGGAATCAGCCCCAGCATTTT
J: TRBJ2-6; D: TRBD2; size: -; V: TRBV2; CDR3: CASSALAGGPPGANVLTF; DNA: TGTGCCAGCAGTGCCCTGGCGGGAGGGCCGCCTGGGGCCAACGTCCTGACTTTC
J: TRBJ1-3; D: -; size: -; V: TRBV6-6; CDR3: CASSPLQGNTIYF; DNA: TGTGCCAGCAGTCCCCTACAGGGAAACACCATATATTTT
J: TRBJ1-3; D: -; size: few; V: TRBV4-2; CDR3: CASSHGQSSGNTIYF; DNA: TGTGCCAGCAGCCACGGACAGAGCTCTGGAAACACCATATATTTT
J: TRBJ2-7; D: -; size: -; V: TRBV6-5; CDR3: CASSYRGRPYEQYF; DNA: TGTGCCAGCAGTTACAGGGGCCGTCCCTACGAGCAGTACTTC
J: TRBJ1-1; D: TRBD1; size: -; V: TRBV10-3; CDR3: CAIRQQGANTEAFF; DNA: TGTGCCATCAGGCAACAGGGGGCCAACACTGAAGCTTTCTTT
J: TRBJ2-1; D: TRBD2; size: -; V: TRBV4-2; CDR3: CASSAGLAYYNEQFF; DNA: TGTGCCAGCAGCGCGGGACTAGCGTACTACAATGAGCAGTTCTTC
J: TRBJ2-7; D: TRBD2; size: -; V: TRBV7-9; CDR3: CASSLTAGVYEQYF; DNA: TGTGCCAGCAGCCTCACGGCGGGAGTGTACGAGCAGTACTTC
J: TRBJ1-5; D: -; size: -; V: TRBV7-2; CDR3: CASSKSSTVAYSNQPQHF; DNA: TGTGCCAGCAGCAAGTCATCGACAGTCGCATATAGCAATCAGCCCCAGCATTTT
J: TRBJ2-3; D: -; size: -; V: TRBV7-5; CDR3: CATLKRGPEDTQYF; DNA: TGTGCCACTTTGAAGCGGGGGCCGGAAGATACGCAGTATTTT
J: TRBJ2-1; D: -; size: few; V: TRBV7-2; CDR3: CASSSVGTTYNEQFF; DNA: TGTGCCAGCAGCTCTGTCGGGACAACCTACAATGAGCAGTTCTTC
J: TRBJ1-2; D: -; size: -; V: TRBV9; CDR3: CASSEQGEIYGYTF; DNA: TGTGCCAGCAGCGAACAGGGAGAGATATATGGCTACACCTTC
J: TRBJ2-3; D: -; size: -; V: TRBV6-5; CDR3: CASSSSGGFSTDTQYF; DNA: TGTGCCAGCAGTTCCTCTGGGGGGTTCAGCACAGATACGCAGTATTTT
J: TRBJ2-5; D: TRBD2; size: -; V: TRBV2; CDR3: CASRRRGGETQYF; DNA: TGTGCCAGCCGCCGGCGCGGGGGTGAGACCCAGTACTTC
J: TRBJ2-2; D: -; size: -; V: TRBV29-1; CDR3: CSGTENTGELFF; DNA: TGCAGCGGGACAGAGAACACCGGGGAGCTGTTTTTT
J: TRBJ1-1; D: TRBD1; size: -; V: TRBV28; CDR3: CASVGQLNTEAFF; DNA: TGTGCCAGCGTGGGACAGTTGAACACTGAAGCTTTCTTT
J: TRBJ2-3; D: -; size: -; V: TRBV15; CDR3: CATSRASTDTQYF; DNA: TGTGCCACCAGCAGAGCTAGCACAGATACGCAGTATTTT
J: TRBJ1-6; D: TRBD1; size: -; V: TRBV5-1; CDR3: CASSSTGGDSPLHF; DNA: TGCGCCAGCAGCTCTACAGGGGGCGATTCACCCCTCCACTTT
J: TRBJ2-3; D: TRBD2; size: -; V: TRBV24-1; CDR3: CATSSTGGADTQYF; DNA: TGTGCCACCAGTTCAACTGGGGGGGCAGATACGCAGTATTTT
J: TRBJ2-1; D: -; size: -; V: TRBV20-1; CDR3: CSAVDIHEQFF; DNA: TGCAGTGCTGTTGACATCCATGAGCAGTTCTTC
J: TRBJ2-7; D: TRBD1; size: -; V: TRBV5-8; CDR3: CASSQRSGGPRGSYEQYF; DNA: TGTGCCAGCAGCCAGCGATCAGGGGGCCCAAGGGGGTCCTACGAGCAGTACTTC
J: TRBJ2-5; D: -; size: -; V: TRBV21-1; CDR3: CASSSHEREGPETQYF; DNA: TGTGCCAGCAGCTCGCACGAGCGGGAGGGCCCGGAGACCCAGTACTTC
J: TRBJ2-2; D: TRBD2; size: few; V: TRBV5-6; CDR3: CASSLPGLAGGTGELFF; DNA: TGTGCCAGCAGCTTACCGGGACTAGCGGGAGGCACCGGGGAGCTGTTTTTT
J: TRBJ1-1; D: -; size: -; V: TRBV24-1; CDR3: CATSEPDRAEAFF; DNA: TGTGCCACCAGTGAACCGGACAGAGCCGAAGCTTTCTTT
J: TRBJ2-7; D: TRBD1; size: -; V: TRBV6-5; CDR3: CASSLRRQGYEQYF; DNA: TGTGCCAGCAGCCTCAGGCGACAGGGGTACGAGCAGTACTTC
J: TRBJ1-2; D: TRBD1; size: large; V: TRBV4-2; CDR3: CASSPYRGQGYGYTF; DNA: TGTGCCAGCAGCCCCTACAGGGGGCAAGGCTATGGCTACACCTTC
J: TRBJ2-1; D: TRBD2; size: -; V: TRBV9; CDR3: CASSAASGSIGFF; DNA: TGTGCCAGCAGCGCGGCAAGCGGGAGCATAGGGTTCTTC
J: TRBJ1-6; D: -; size: -; V: TRBV3-1/TRBV3-2; CDR3: CASSQADASPLHF; DNA: TGTGCCAGCAGCCAGGCGGATGCTTCACCCCTCCACTTT
J: TRBJ2-2; D: TRBD2; size: -; V: TRBV3-1/TRBV3-2; CDR3: CASSPWDYNTGELFF; DNA: TGTGCCAGCAGCCCCTGGGACTATAACACCGGGGAGCTGTTTTTT
J: TRBJ1-4; D: -; size: once; V: TRBV6-2/TRBV6-3; CDR3: CASSYFRSAATNEKLFF; DNA: TGTGCCAGCAGTTATTTCAGGTCAGCTGCAACTAATGAAAAACTGTTTTTT